These 20 T cell receptor beta chains were sequenced from one sample in a study of liver allograft versus peripheral blood T cells. Turning to the study itself: Comparing T cell receptor repertoires in transplanted livers with those in recipients' peripheral blood was part of the design.

TCRdb re-called the reads through MiXCR, storing one row per CDR3 protein. The sample has thousands of distinct CDR3 sequences, around 21% seen once. These TCRs come from a human patient who had a liver transplant. The graft donor may have contributed some T cells.

With respect to this clonotype: Being one base from a much bigger clone, this may be a read error. The conserved phenylalanine or tryptophan is not found at the CDR3 terminus, so this likely reflects a read error. The chain carries TRBV6-2 or TRBV6-3 and TRBJ2-7, with TRBD1 matching 10 bases. Germline-derived CDR1 and CDR2 are MNHEY and SVGEGT. V lost 5 bases, J lost 1 base, and 2 bases stayed unmatched. The CDR3 covers 14 residues. The CDR3 region is CASSRTGGSYEQYL. The CDR3 DNA reads TGTGCCAGCAGTCGGACAGGGGGATCCTACGAGCAGTACTTA.

In this sample, this clonotype is medium-sized. The chain couples TRBV6-6 to TRBJ1-5, with 11 positions matching TRBD1. The CDR3 has 15 amino acids. Germline CDR1 is MNHNY and CDR2 is SVGAGI (reference sequence). J was trimmed by 5 bases and V by 0 bases; bases with no gene match: 0. CDR3 sequence: CASSYSGQGDQPQHF. The CDR3 bases are TGTGCCAGCAGTTACTCGGGACAGGGGGATCAGCCCCAGCATTTT.

This clonotype was seen a handful of times. V gene TRBV20-1 combines with J gene TRBJ2-1, with TRBD2 matching 9 bases. Germline lookup yields CDR1 DFQATT and CDR2 SNEGSKA (reference sequence). J gave up 2 bases and V 5 bases, and 1 base lay outside the gene matches. The CDR3 length is 13 residues. The CDR3 DNA is TGCAGTGCTGGACTAGCGCCCTACAATGAGCAGTTCTTC. It translates to CSAGLAPYNEQFF.

Remarks on this clonotype: A single base is all that separates this from a far larger clone, so a read error is likely. The chain links TRBV6-2 or TRBV6-3 to TRBJ2-7; D is unclear. The CDR3 is made up of 11 amino acids. Germline CDR1 reads MNHEY; CDR2 reads SVGEGT. The V end was cut by 5 bases, the J end by 7 bases, with 9 bases between. CDR3 nucleotides: TGTGCCAGCAGTGGGATATTTGAGCAGTACTTC. Amino acids: CASSGIFEQYF.

By its share, this clonotype is medium-sized (0.01 to 0.1%). The genes are TRBV11-2 and TRBJ1-2; no definite D call. This CDR3 is built from 13 residues. The V end lost 6 bases, the J end lost 6 bases, and 14 bases lay between the germline ends. Germline assignment: CDR1 SGHAT and CDR2 FQNNGV. This CDR3 reads CASRSAGSNGYTF. CDR3 sequence (DNA): TGTGCCAGCAGGAGTGCAGGATCGAATGGCTACACCTTC. The full variable domain, with the rest looked up from reference TRBV11-2 and TRBJ1-2, is EAGVAQSPRYKIIEKRQSVAFWCNPISGHATLYWYQQILGQGPKLLIQFQNNGVVDDSQLPKDRFSAERLKGVDSTLKIQPAKLEDSAVYLCASRSAGSNGYTFGSGTRLTVV.

In its sample, this clonotype is medium-sized. This chain links TRBV2 with TRBJ1-5; TRBD1 is a possible D gene (5 bases). Germline V gene sequence: CDR1 SNHLY, CDR2 FYNNEI. This CDR3 contains 13 residues. Trimming took 8 bases from V and 6 from J, leaving 14 bases between them. The CDR3 DNA follows: TGTGCCAGCTCAGCGGGAGGGGTTCAGCCCCAGCATTTT. Translation gives CASSAGGVQPQHF.

This clonotype is labeled medium-sized. The V gene is TRBV6-2 or TRBV6-3, the J gene TRBJ2-7; 13 bases align to TRBD2. The J segment lost 3 bases and the V segment lost 2 bases, leaving 7 bases of the junction unmatched. The germline V gene has CDR1 MNHEY and CDR2 SVGEGT. This CDR3 comprises 17 residues. The CDR3 nucleotides are TGTGCCAGCAGTTACCTAACGACTAGCGGGGGGTTCTACGAGCAGTACTTC. This translates into CASSYLTTSGGFYEQYF.

V gene TRBV6-2 or TRBV6-3 combines with J gene TRBJ2-7; D ambiguous. This CDR3 contains 15 residues. V lost 5 bases, J lost 5 bases, and 19 bases lay in between. Germline V CDR1 and CDR2: MNHEY, SVGEGT. This CDR3 reads CASSTRPGGTNEQYF. In DNA form, the CDR3 reads TGTGCCAGCAGTACGCGCCCTGGCGGAACAAACGAGCAGTACTTC.

This clonotype is termed medium-sized. This rearrangement joins TRBV6-1 to TRBJ2-1; the D is unclear. The V gene lost 1 base and the J gene lost 5 bases, with 9 bases spanning the gap. This CDR3 is built from 14 residues. CDR1 and CDR2 (germline): MNHNS, SASEGT. CDR3 sequence (DNA): TGTGCCAGCAGTGAAGTGAGTCCCGACAATGAGCAGTTCTTC. Its translation: CASSEVSPDNEQFF.

In its sample, this clonotype ranks as medium-sized. The V call is TRBV10-3, the J call TRBJ2-7; 8 nucleotides agree with TRBD1. This CDR3 comprises 13 residues. Germline trimming cut 10 bases from V and 6 bases from J; bases unmatched to any gene: 11. Germline V gene sequence: CDR1 ENHRY, CDR2 SYGVKD. This chain's CDR3 is CATSGGAFSEQYF. DNA for the CDR3: TGTGCCACTTCAGGGGGCGCATTCAGCGAGCAGTACTTC.

This clonotype ranks as medium-sized (0.01 to 0.1%). The chain combines TRBV28 with TRBJ1-2, with unresolved D. The CDR3 loop spans 13 amino acids. From germline, CDR1 is MDHEN and CDR2 SYDVKM. The V gene lost 5 bases and the J gene lost 2 bases, with 9 bases spanning the gap. This CDR3 is CASSQWGNYGYTF. The CDR3 coding sequence is TGTGCCAGCAGTCAATGGGGAAACTATGGCTACACCTTC.

The CDR3 nucleotides read TGTGCCAGTAGTATTACACGCAATCAGCCCCAGCATTTT. This translates into CASSITRNQPQHF. The chain couples TRBV19 to TRBJ1-5; D remains unclear. Germline V lookup: CDR1 LNHDA, CDR2 SQIVND (reference sequence). Trimming pared 3 bases from V and 2 bases from J, leaving 5 bases between. This CDR3 has 13 amino acids. Full variable domain (rest looked up from reference TRBV19 and TRBJ1-5): DGGITQSPKYLFRKEGQNVTLSCEQNLNHDAMYWYRQDPGQGLRLIYYSQIVNDFQKGDIAEGYSVSREKKESFPLTVTSAQKNPTAFYLCASSITRNQPQHFGDGTRLSIL.

This clonotype is medium-sized by share. Here the CDR3 reads CASSPLGGNTEAFF. The CDR3 region has the DNA TGTGCCAGCTCACCCCTGGGTGGGAACACTGAAGCTTTCTTT. The chain combines TRBV18 with TRBJ1-1, with unresolved D. Trimming removed 3 bases from V and 1 base from J, with 9 bases in between. This CDR3 spans 14 amino acids. CDR1 and CDR2 (germline): KGHSH, LQKENI.

This clonotype is categorized as medium-sized. J is TRBJ1-2 and V is TRBV27; D uncertain. The CDR3 is made up of 14 amino acids. Germline CDR1 MNHEY, CDR2 SMNVEV (reference sequence). Trimming pared 3 bases from V and 4 bases from J, leaving 12 bases between. CDR3 residues: CASSFRSPSYGYTF. The DNA of the CDR3 is TGTGCCAGCAGTTTTAGGTCCCCCAGCTATGGCTACACCTTC.

In its sample, this clonotype is medium-sized (0.01 to 0.1%). The chain recombines TRBV19 with TRBJ2-2, with D possibly being TRBD2 (5 bases). Trimming took off 5 bases at V and 6 bases at J, with 13 bases between the two ends. The CDR3 covers 14 residues. Looked up from germline, CDR1 is LNHDA and CDR2 is SQIVND (reference sequence). CDR3 nucleotides: TGTGCCAGTAGTCTCCTCGGGATAGCCGGGGAGCTGTTTTTT. Translation: CASSLLGIAGELFF. Variable domain in full (rest from reference TRBV19 and TRBJ2-2): DGGITQSPKYLFRKEGQNVTLSCEQNLNHDAMYWYRQDPGQGLRLIYYSQIVNDFQKGDIAEGYSVSREKKESFPLTVTSAQKNPTAFYLCASSLLGIAGELFFGEGSRLTVL.

By proportion, this clonotype is medium-sized. This rearrangement joins TRBV27 to TRBJ2-6, with D uncertain. Germline CDR1 MNHEY, CDR2 SMNVEV (reference sequence). The V gene lost 5 bases and the J gene lost 1 base, with 3 bases spanning the gap. CDR3 length equals 13 residues. Here the CDR3 reads CASSASGANVLTF. As DNA, the CDR3 is TGTGCCAGCAGTGCATCTGGGGCCAACGTCCTGACTTTC.

By frequency in the sample, this clonotype is medium-sized. The J gene is TRBJ2-1, the V gene TRBV2, with 8 bases identical to TRBD1. The CDR3 has 15 amino acids. CDR1 and CDR2 from the germline V gene are SNHLY and FYNNEI. Trimming took 4 bases from V and 6 from J; bases not matched to a gene: 8. CDR3 sequence (DNA): TGTGCCAGCAGTGCCGACAGGGGAGGAACCAATGAGCAGTTCTTC. This codes for CASSADRGGTNEQFF.

This clonotype is medium-sized by share. The V call is TRBV7-9, the J call TRBJ2-1, with D possibly called TRBD1 or TRBD2 (5 bases each). The CDR3 contains 16 residues. Between the trimmed V and J ends, which lost 5 bases and 3 bases, there was a span of 17 bases. The germline CDR1 and CDR2 sequences are SEHNR and FQNEAQ (reference sequence). In nucleotides, the CDR3 is TGTGCCAGCAGCCTTCAAAGAGGGACCCTCTACAATGAGCAGTTCTTC. Translating it yields CASSLQRGTLYNEQFF. The full variable domain, rest sourced from reference TRBV7-9 and TRBJ2-1, is DTGVSQNPRHKITKRGQNVTFRCDPISEHNRLYWYRQTLGQGPEFLTYFQNEAQLEKSRLLSDRFSAERPKGSFSTLEIQRTEQGDSAMYLCASSLQRGTLYNEQFFGPGTRLTVL.

Notes on this clonotype: Since a much larger clone is just one base distant, this may be a read error. The rearrangement joins TRBV3-2 to TRBJ1-2. TRBV3-2 is an annotated pseudogene. The CDR3 runs 18 residues. CDR3 in DNA: TGTGCCAGCAGCCAAGACCCCCCCGCACAGCTATCTAACTGTGGCTACACCTTC. It yields the protein CASSQDPPAQLSNCGYTF.

By share of the sample, this clonotype is medium-sized. This sequence joins TRBV11-1 and TRBJ2-1, with 8 bases lining up with TRBD1. This CDR3 spans 16 amino acids. Per germline, CDR1 SGHAT and CDR2 FQDESV (reference sequence). V gave up 5 bases and J gave up 6 bases; unmatched junction bases: 12. The CDR3 here is CASSPRPGGAGNEQFF. The CDR3 DNA sequence: TGTGCCAGCAGCCCTAGACCAGGGGGCGCGGGCAATGAGCAGTTCTTC.